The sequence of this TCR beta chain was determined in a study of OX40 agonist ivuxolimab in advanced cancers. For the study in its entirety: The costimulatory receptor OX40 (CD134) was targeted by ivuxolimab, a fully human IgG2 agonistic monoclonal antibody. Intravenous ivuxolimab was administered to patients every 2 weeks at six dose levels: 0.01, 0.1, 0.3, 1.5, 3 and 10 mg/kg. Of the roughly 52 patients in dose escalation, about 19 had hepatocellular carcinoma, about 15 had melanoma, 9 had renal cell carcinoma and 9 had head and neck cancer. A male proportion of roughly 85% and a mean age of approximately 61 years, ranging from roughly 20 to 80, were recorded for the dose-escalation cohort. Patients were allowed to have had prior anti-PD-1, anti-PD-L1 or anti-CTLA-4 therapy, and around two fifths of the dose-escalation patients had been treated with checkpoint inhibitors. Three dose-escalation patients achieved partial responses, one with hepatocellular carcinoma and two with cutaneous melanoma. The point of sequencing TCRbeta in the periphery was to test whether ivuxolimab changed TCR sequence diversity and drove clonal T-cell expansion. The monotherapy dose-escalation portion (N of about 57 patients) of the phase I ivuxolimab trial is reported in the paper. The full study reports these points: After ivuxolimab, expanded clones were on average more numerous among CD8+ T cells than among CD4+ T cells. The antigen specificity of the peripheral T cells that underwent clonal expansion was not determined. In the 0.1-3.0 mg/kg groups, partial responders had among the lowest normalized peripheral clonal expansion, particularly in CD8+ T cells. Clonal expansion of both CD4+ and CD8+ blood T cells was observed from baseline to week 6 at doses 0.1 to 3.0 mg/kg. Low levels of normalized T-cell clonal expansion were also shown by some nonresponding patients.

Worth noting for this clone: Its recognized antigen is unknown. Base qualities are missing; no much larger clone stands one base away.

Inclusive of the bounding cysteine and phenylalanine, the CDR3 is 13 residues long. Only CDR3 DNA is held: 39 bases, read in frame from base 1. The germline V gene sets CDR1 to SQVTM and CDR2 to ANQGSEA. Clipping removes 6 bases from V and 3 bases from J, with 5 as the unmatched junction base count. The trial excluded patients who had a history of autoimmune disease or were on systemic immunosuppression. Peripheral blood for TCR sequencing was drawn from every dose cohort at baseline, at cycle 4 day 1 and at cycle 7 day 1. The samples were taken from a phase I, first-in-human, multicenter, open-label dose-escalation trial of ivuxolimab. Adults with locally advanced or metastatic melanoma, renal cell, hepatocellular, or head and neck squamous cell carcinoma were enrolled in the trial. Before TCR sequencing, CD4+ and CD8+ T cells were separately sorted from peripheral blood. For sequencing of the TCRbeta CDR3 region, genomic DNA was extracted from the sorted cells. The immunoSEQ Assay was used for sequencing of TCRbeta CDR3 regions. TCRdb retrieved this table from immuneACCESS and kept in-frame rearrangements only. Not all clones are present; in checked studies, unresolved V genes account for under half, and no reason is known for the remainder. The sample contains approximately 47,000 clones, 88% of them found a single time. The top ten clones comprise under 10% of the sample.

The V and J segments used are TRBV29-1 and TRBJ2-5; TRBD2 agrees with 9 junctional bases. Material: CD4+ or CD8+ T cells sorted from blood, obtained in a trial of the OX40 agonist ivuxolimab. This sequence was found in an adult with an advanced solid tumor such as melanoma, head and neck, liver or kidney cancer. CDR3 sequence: CSVLRTSEETQYF. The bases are TGCAGCGTCTTAAGGACTAGCGAAGAGACCCAGTACTTC.